The rows below give T cell receptor beta chains drawn from one sample of a study of radiation and T cells in renal cell carcinoma. The assay was immunoSEQ multiplex PCR, and TCRdb's table has in-frame clones only and misses some. Altogether around 9,000 clones are present, 55% to 80% being singletons, with the ten largest covering roughly 20%. The source was tumor tissue, collected from a patient whose treatment was nephrectomy without radiotherapy. These receptors came from a man in his sixties with renal cell carcinoma. The CDR3 runs from the conserved cysteine through the conserved F or W. D genes are given only for firm matches. A clone size is listed for some rows: how often the clone was seen (once, few, many), or a class if it is expanded.

clone_size j_call d_call v_call cdr3_aa cdr3_nt
- TRBJ1-5 - TRBV15 CATRQQAGGNQPQHF TGTGCCACCAGGCAACAGGCCGGCGGCAATCAGCCCCAGCATTTT
once TRBJ1-1 - TRBV6-4 CASSDHTGTSTEAFF TGTGCCAGCAGTGACCACACAGGGACGTCCACTGAAGCTTTCTTT
- TRBJ1-1 - TRBV7-9 CASSFWTNTEAFF TGTGCCAGCAGCTTTTGGACGAACACTGAAGCTTTCTTT
large TRBJ2-1 TRBD1 TRBV6-5 CASSTGDYNEQFF TGTGCCAGCAGTACAGGGGACTACAATGAGCAGTTCTTC
few TRBJ2-1 TRBD2 TRBV6-1 CASTRLAFGGNEQFF TGTGCCAGCACCAGACTAGCGTTTGGGGGAAATGAGCAGTTCTTC
- TRBJ1-2 - TRBV5-1 CASSLGQNYGYTF TGCGCCAGCAGCTTGGGGCAGAACTATGGCTACACCTTC
- TRBJ2-3 - TRBV7-8 CASSPSRIDTQYF TGTGCCAGCAGCCCCTCTAGGATAGATACGCAGTATTTT
- TRBJ1-2 TRBD1 TRBV30 CAWSPPGQAFNYGYTF TGTGCCTGGAGCCCGCCGGGACAGGCTTTTAACTATGGCTACACCTTC
few TRBJ2-7 TRBD1 TRBV16 CASSQDRGNEQYF TGTGCCAGCAGCCAAGACAGGGGTAACGAGCAGTACTTC
- TRBJ2-5 - TRBV7-9 CASRVVGGETQYF TGTGCCAGCAGAGTAGTCGGCGGAGAGACCCAGTACTTC
- TRBJ2-1 - TRBV19 CASSPKQGYYNEQFF TGTGCCAGTAGTCCGAAGCAGGGGTACTACAATGAGCAGTTCTTC
- TRBJ2-2 TRBD2 TRBV11-3 CASSLDRGGWYTGELFF TGTGCCAGCAGCTTAGATCGGGGGGGCTGGTACACCGGGGAGCTGTTTTTT
few TRBJ1-1 - TRBV21-1 CASTPGTENTEAFF TGTGCCAGCACCCCCGGGACGGAAAACACTGAAGCTTTCTTT
- TRBJ2-2 - TRBV7-6 CASGPQSVTGELFF TGTGCCAGCGGTCCACAGTCGGTTACCGGGGAGCTGTTTTTT
- TRBJ2-5 - TRBV7-2 CASSLSAGGLRGAQYF TGTGCCAGCAGCTTGTCGGCAGGCGGCTTAAGGGGGGCCCAGTACTTC
- TRBJ2-3 - TRBV2 CASSASGLFADTQYF TGTGCCAGCAGTGCCAGCGGACTGTTCGCAGATACGCAGTATTTT
few TRBJ2-1 TRBD2 TRBV28 CASSSPGGSAGGNEQFF TGTGCCAGCAGTTCCCCCGGGGGGAGCGCGGGGGGCAATGAGCAGTTCTTC
- TRBJ1-2 - TRBV6-6 CASGQAEGYTF TGTGCCAGCGGGCAGGCGGAGGGCTACACCTTC
medium-sized TRBJ1-2 - TRBV19 CASSIGDIVAGYTF TGTGCCAGTAGTATTGGGGATATAGTGGCTGGCTACACCTTC
- TRBJ1-2 - TRBV30 CAFPDPVGYTF TGTGCCTTCCCCGACCCAGTGGGCTACACCTTC
medium-sized TRBJ1-1 - TRBV6-5 CASSNTRGEAFF TGTGCCAGCAGTAATACCAGGGGTGAAGCTTTCTTT
once TRBJ1-5 - TRBV20-1 CSAGTQPQHF TGCAGTGCTGGGACTCAGCCCCAGCATTTT
medium-sized TRBJ2-4 TRBD2 TRBV18 CASSPRLAGVKNIQYF TGTGCCAGCTCACCAAGACTAGCGGGTGTCAAAAACATTCAGTACTTC
- TRBJ2-3 TRBD2 TRBV14 CASSQGTTYTDTQYF TGTGCCAGCAGCCAGGGGACTACCTACACAGATACGCAGTATTTT
few TRBJ1-1 TRBD1 TRBV5-6 CASSAQGAVTEAFF TGTGCCAGCAGCGCACAGGGGGCAGTCACTGAAGCTTTCTTT
- TRBJ1-4 - TRBV28 CASSLPTGSGEKLFF TGTGCCAGCAGTTTGCCTACAGGGAGTGGTGAAAAACTGTTTTTT
- TRBJ2-5 - TRBV6-5 CASSYPAAPETQYF TGTGCCAGCAGTTACCCGGCCGCCCCCGAGACCCAGTACTTC
few TRBJ2-1 - TRBV5-1 CASSFTDPSSYNEQFF TGCGCCAGCAGCTTTACCGATCCAAGCTCCTACAATGAGCAGTTCTTC
- TRBJ2-4 - TRBV4-2 CAQTLKNIQYF TGTGCCCAGACCCTTAAAAACATTCAGTACTTC
- TRBJ2-1 - TRBV6-6 CASSYVRWGEQFF TGTGCCAGCAGTTACGTCCGATGGGGTGAGCAGTTCTTC
- TRBJ1-1 - TRBV9 CASSVAESTEAFF TGTGCCAGCAGCGTAGCAGAGAGCACTGAAGCTTTCTTT
- TRBJ1-1 - TRBV29-1 CSVLFSLNTEAFF TGCAGCGTACTATTCAGCCTGAACACTGAAGCTTTCTTT
- TRBJ2-3 - TRBV7-2 CASSLGQITDTQYF TGTGCCAGCAGCTTAGGACAAATCACAGATACGCAGTATTTT
few TRBJ2-3 - TRBV7-6 CASSLGRSRSAYF TGTGCCAGCAGCTTAGGGAGAAGCAGATCAGCGTATTTT
few TRBJ2-2 TRBD2 TRBV7-3 CASSLKAGGQVAGELFF TGTGCCAGCAGCTTAAAAGCGGGAGGGCAGGTGGCCGGGGAGCTGTTTTTT
few TRBJ2-3 - TRBV6-6 CASSYGPGTQYF TGTGCCAGCAGTTACGGGCCAGGAACGCAGTATTTT
- TRBJ1-1 TRBD1 TRBV6-1 CASSETTGVTEAFF TGTGCCAGCAGTGAAACCACAGGGGTCACTGAAGCTTTCTTT
- TRBJ2-7 TRBD1 TRBV29-1 CSVVEGANEQYF TGCAGCGTTGTTGAGGGGGCGAACGAGCAGTACTTC
few TRBJ2-1 TRBD2 TRBV6-4 CASSDSTSGSNEQFF TGTGCCAGCAGTGACTCGACTAGCGGGAGCAATGAGCAGTTCTTC
once TRBJ1-5 - TRBV5-1 CASSWGGERGQPQHF TGCGCCAGCAGCTGGGGCGGGGAGAGGGGTCAGCCCCAGCATTTT
few TRBJ1-1 - TRBV5-5 CASSPLMNTEAFF TGTGCCAGCAGTCCACTGATGAACACTGAAGCTTTCTTT
- TRBJ1-2 - TRBV27 CASSLGGFPYGYTF TGTGCCAGCAGTTTAGGGGGGTTCCCGTATGGCTACACCTTC
few TRBJ1-1 - TRBV6-1 CASSEVSQAAFF TGTGCCAGCAGTGAAGTTTCCCAGGCGGCTTTCTTT
- TRBJ2-7 - TRBV19 CASSIGRGYYEQYF TGTGCCAGTAGTATAGGGAGGGGATACTACGAGCAGTACTTC
- TRBJ2-7 - TRBV5-4 CASSRDGDSYEQYF TGTGCCAGCAGCCGGGACGGGGACTCCTACGAGCAGTACTTC
- TRBJ2-5 - TRBV18 CASAPDKSGETQYF TGTGCCAGCGCCCCCGACAAGTCGGGTGAGACCCAGTACTTC
few TRBJ2-7 - TRBV5-1 CASSLILDSRSTYEQYF TGCGCCAGCAGCTTGATCCTTGACAGCCGATCTACCTACGAGCAGTACTTC
- TRBJ2-7 - TRBV7-2 CASSLDEQGKYF TGTGCCAGCAGCTTGGACGAACAGGGCAAGTACTTC